Listed here are 14 T cell receptor beta chains from one sample, sequenced in a study of technical replicates of blood from several donors. Assay: immunoSEQ multiplex PCR; the TCRdb copy retains only in-frame clones and omits some. The repertoire has tens of thousands of clones, 91% of them found once; the top ten carry about 3.9%. Sequenced material: PBMCs. The receptors stem from a human donor in good health. Some clones in this sample may be carry-over from other donors' samples.

The chain combines TRBV21-1 with TRBJ1-2. TRBV21-1 represents a pseudogene. The CDR3 is made up of 17 amino acids. The CDR3 sequence: CASSPSRPGTPNYGYTF. The CDR3 bases are TGTGCCAGCAGCCCCAGTCGGCCGGGTACCCCTAACTATGGCTACACCTTC.

This chain links TRBV7-7 with TRBJ2-1; D is perhaps TRBD2 (5 bases). CDR3 length: 17 amino acids. Trimming took off 5 bases at V and 0 bases at J, with 17 bases between the two ends. Germline values: CDR1 SSHAT, CDR2 FNYEAQ (reference sequence). For the CDR3, the DNA is TGTGCCAGCAGCCCAACCCCTCCGGGGAGCTCCTACAATGAGCAGTTCTTC. It codes for CASSPTPPGSSYNEQFF.

This sequence joins TRBV5-4 and TRBJ2-3; D may be TRBD2 (6 bases). V was cut by 1 base and J by 5 bases, with 17 bases left in between. The CDR3 contains 16 residues. Germline V gives CDR1 SGHNT, CDR2 YYREEE (reference sequence). The CDR3 region is CASSLRSPGGRDTQYF. For the CDR3, the DNA is TGTGCCAGCAGCTTGCGGTCGCCTGGGGGGAGAGATACGCAGTATTTT.

The rearrangement joins TRBV23-1 to TRBJ2-3; 10 bases agree with TRBD1. TRBV23-1 is assigned to the ORF class and has an uncertain function. The CDR3 has 19 residues. J gave up 2 bases and V 7 bases, and 18 bases lay outside the gene matches. The CDR3 region has the DNA TGCGCCAGCAATCACGCCGCGACAGGGGGCTGGTGGGACACAGATACGCAGTATTTT. The encoded protein is CASNHAATGGWWDTDTQYF.

This clone was seen only once. In nucleotides, the CDR3 is TGTGCCAGCAGTTTGGGACACCAAAACATTCAGTACTTC. Encoded protein: CASSLGHQNIQYF. The chain uses TRBV27 and TRBJ2-4, with a tentative D call TRBD1 (6 bases). The CDR3 has 13 amino acids. V lost 3 bases, J lost 5 bases, and 8 bases lay in between. Germline V gene data show CDR1 as MNHEY and CDR2 as SMNVEV (reference sequence).

The chain has TRBV6-1 and TRBJ2-7; possible D gene TRBD2, 6 bases. Per germline, CDR1 MNHNS and CDR2 SASEGT. The CDR3 spans 14 residues. The germline V and J ends were trimmed by 7 bases and 3 bases, with 16 bases remaining between them. The CDR3 nucleotides read TGTGCCAGCAACCCGGGAGACAGCCACTACGAGCAGTACTTC. Protein product: CASNPGDSHYEQYF.

The J gene is TRBJ2-7, the V gene TRBV5-4, with a tentative D call TRBD1 (5 bases). The CDR3 loop spans 14 amino acids. V shed 5 bases and J shed 5 bases, with 17 bases lying between them. Germline CDR1 reads SGHNT; CDR2 reads YYREEE (reference sequence). CDR3: CASSSRSQGDEQYF. The CDR3 DNA follows: TGTGCCAGCAGTTCGAGATCGCAAGGGGACGAGCAGTACTTC.

The V call is TRBV11-2, the J call TRBJ1-1; weak D call: TRBD1 (5 bases). CDR3 size: 11 residues. CDR1 and CDR2 (germline): SGHAT, FQNNGV. V gave up 7 bases and J gave up 11 bases, with 14 bases separating them. CDR3 loop: CASTNRQLAFF. CDR3 bases: TGTGCCAGCACTAACAGGCAGTTGGCTTTCTTT.

The V call is TRBV19, the J call TRBJ1-2; D not certain. Germline values: CDR1 LNHDA, CDR2 SQIVND (reference sequence). V was pared by 4 bases and J by 4 bases, with 7 bases between. CDR3 size: 12 residues. The CDR3 is CASSNDFYGYTF. The CDR3 bases are TGTGCCAGTAGTAACGACTTCTATGGCTACACCTTC.

To note about this clone: This sample also contains other DNA sequences that code for the same CDR3. V gene TRBV5-1 combines with J gene TRBJ2-1, with 8 bases aligning to TRBD2. V lost 7 bases to trimming and J lost 4 bases; unmatched junction nucleotides: 7. Germline values: CDR1 SGHRS, CDR2 YFSETQ. CDR3 length: 14 residues. The DNA of the CDR3 is TGCGCCAGCTCTCCGGCGGGGGGATACAATGAGCAGTTCTTC. Its protein is CASSPAGGYNEQFF.

This clone has a handful of counts. V and J are TRBV12-5 and TRBJ2-2, with TRBD2 matching 11 bases. V gave up 2 bases and J gave up 1 base; unmatched junction bases: 3. Germline V gene lookup returns CDR1 LGHNT and CDR2 FRNRAP. The CDR3 has 17 residues. The CDR3 nucleotides read TGTGCTAGTGGTTTGACAACTAGCGGGAGGAACACCGGGGAGCTGTTTTTT. Translation: CASGLTTSGRNTGELFF.

V and J are TRBV5-1 and TRBJ2-5, with 7 bases matching TRBD2. CDR1 is SGHRS, CDR2 YFSETQ, per germline. This CDR3 is 16 amino acids long. The V and J ends lost 3 bases and 4 bases, in that order; junction bases with no gene match: 12. CDR3 coding DNA: TGCGCCAGCAGCTCCTTCGGGAACACGGGGGGAGAGACCCAGTACTTC. Its translation is CASSSFGNTGGETQYF.

The CDR3 region has the DNA TGTGCCAGCAGTTTATCCCCTCAGTCAGAGACCCAGTACTTC. Translated, it gives CASSLSPQSETQYF. The rearrangement uses TRBV27 and TRBJ2-5, with unresolved D. This CDR3 comprises 14 residues. V lost 0 bases and J 4 bases, leaving 9 bases between the germline ends. CDR1 MNHEY and CDR2 SMNVEV come from the germline V gene (reference sequence).

The J gene is TRBJ2-7, the V gene TRBV11-2; no definite D call. The V end lost 2 bases, the J end lost 4 bases, and 3 bases lay between the germline ends. Germline CDR1 reads SGHAT; CDR2 reads FQNNGV. The CDR3 spans 11 residues. CDR3 region: CASSLQYEQYF. DNA for the CDR3: TGTGCCAGCAGCTTACAATACGAGCAGTACTTC.